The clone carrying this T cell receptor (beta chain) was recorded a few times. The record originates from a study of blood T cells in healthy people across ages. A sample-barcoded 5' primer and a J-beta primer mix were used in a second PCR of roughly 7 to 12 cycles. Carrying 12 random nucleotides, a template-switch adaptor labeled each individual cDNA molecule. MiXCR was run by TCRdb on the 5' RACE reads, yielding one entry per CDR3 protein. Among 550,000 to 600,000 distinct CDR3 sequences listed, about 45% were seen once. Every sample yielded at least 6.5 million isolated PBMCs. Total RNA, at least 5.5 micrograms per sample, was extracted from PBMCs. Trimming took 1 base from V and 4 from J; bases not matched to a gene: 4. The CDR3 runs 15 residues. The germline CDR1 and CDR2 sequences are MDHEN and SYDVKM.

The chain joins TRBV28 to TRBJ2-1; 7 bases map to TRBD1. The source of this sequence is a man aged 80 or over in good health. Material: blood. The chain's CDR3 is CASSLFVDRYNEQFF. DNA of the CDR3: TGTGCCAGCAGTTTATTTGTGGACAGGTACAATGAGCAGTTCTTC.